This T cell receptor (beta chain) was found in a study of blood T cell repertoires in COVID-19. Overall study: Acute and convalescent COVID-19 samples came from the United States, Italy and Spain.

Measured with immunoSEQ multiplex PCR; TCRdb has only the in-frame clones, and not every one. The table records roughly 500,000 clones, 89% of them present only once. This clone has a single count. Sequencing was done on a sample of peripheral blood. The receptor's source is a man aged 18-30 years with COVID-19, enrolled during active disease.

In nucleotides, the CDR3 is TGTGCCACCAGTCAAGGAAGAGGGGGACAGGGGGACAATGAGCAGTTCTTC. Amino acids: CATSQGRGGQGDNEQFF. V and J are TRBV24-1 and TRBJ2-1, with 11 positions matching TRBD1. The CDR3 covers 17 residues. Trimming removed 6 bases from V and 5 bases from J; junction bases left unmatched: 11. CDR1 KGHDR and CDR2 SFDVKD come from the germline V gene.